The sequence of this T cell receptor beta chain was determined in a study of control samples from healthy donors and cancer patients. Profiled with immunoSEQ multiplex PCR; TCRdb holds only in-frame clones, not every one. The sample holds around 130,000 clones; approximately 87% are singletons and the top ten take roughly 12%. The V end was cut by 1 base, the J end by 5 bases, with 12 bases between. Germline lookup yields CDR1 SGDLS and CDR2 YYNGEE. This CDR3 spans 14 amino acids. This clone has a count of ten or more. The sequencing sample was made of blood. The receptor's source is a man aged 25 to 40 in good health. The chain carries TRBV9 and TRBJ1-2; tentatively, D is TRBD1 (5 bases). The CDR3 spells CASSVRWEGYGYTF. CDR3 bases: TGTGCCAGCAGCGTAAGATGGGAGGGGTATGGCTACACCTTC.